This TCR beta chain stems from a study of blood T cell repertoires in COVID-19. Study-wide context: T cells, B-cell-depleted T cells, or PBMCs provided the cDNA or gDNA that served as material.

Sequencing was performed with immunoSEQ multiplex PCR; in TCRdb, only in-frame clones are kept and a portion is missing. The sample records about 30,000 clones, approximately 85% being singletons. This clone was detected once. Germline CDR1 reads MNHEY; CDR2 reads SVGAGI. The CDR3 consists of 14 residues. V lost 8 bases and J lost 5, with 18 bases in between. The sample comprised peripheral blood. This TCR derives from a man of 80 years or more with active COVID-19. The V and J genes are TRBV6-5 and TRBJ1-1; D is undetermined. The CDR3 DNA is TGTGCCAGCTGCCGGTCGAGGGCGCGAACTGAAGCTTTCTTT. The encoded protein is CASCRSRARTEAFF.